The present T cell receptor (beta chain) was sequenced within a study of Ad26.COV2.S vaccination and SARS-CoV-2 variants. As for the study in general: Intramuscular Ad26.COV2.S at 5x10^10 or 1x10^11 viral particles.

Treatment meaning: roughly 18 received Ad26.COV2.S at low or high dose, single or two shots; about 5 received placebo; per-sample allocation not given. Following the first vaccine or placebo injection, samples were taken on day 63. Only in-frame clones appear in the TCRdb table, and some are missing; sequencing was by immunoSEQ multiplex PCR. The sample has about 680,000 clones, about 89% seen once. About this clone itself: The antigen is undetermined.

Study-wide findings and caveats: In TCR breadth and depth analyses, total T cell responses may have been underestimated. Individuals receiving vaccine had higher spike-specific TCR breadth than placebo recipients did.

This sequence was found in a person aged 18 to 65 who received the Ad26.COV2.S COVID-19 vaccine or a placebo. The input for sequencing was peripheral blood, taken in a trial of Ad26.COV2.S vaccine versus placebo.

The CDR3 loop is CASSPRLPGRTDTQYF. The CDR3 DNA follows: TGTGCCAGCAGCCCCAGGCTACCCGGGAGAACAGATACGCAGTATTTT. The chain recombines TRBV28 with TRBJ2-3, with a tentative D call TRBD2 (6 bases). In germline, CDR1 is MDHEN, CDR2 SYDVKM. Trimming took 6 bases from V and 3 from J, leaving 19 bases between them. This CDR3 contains 16 residues.